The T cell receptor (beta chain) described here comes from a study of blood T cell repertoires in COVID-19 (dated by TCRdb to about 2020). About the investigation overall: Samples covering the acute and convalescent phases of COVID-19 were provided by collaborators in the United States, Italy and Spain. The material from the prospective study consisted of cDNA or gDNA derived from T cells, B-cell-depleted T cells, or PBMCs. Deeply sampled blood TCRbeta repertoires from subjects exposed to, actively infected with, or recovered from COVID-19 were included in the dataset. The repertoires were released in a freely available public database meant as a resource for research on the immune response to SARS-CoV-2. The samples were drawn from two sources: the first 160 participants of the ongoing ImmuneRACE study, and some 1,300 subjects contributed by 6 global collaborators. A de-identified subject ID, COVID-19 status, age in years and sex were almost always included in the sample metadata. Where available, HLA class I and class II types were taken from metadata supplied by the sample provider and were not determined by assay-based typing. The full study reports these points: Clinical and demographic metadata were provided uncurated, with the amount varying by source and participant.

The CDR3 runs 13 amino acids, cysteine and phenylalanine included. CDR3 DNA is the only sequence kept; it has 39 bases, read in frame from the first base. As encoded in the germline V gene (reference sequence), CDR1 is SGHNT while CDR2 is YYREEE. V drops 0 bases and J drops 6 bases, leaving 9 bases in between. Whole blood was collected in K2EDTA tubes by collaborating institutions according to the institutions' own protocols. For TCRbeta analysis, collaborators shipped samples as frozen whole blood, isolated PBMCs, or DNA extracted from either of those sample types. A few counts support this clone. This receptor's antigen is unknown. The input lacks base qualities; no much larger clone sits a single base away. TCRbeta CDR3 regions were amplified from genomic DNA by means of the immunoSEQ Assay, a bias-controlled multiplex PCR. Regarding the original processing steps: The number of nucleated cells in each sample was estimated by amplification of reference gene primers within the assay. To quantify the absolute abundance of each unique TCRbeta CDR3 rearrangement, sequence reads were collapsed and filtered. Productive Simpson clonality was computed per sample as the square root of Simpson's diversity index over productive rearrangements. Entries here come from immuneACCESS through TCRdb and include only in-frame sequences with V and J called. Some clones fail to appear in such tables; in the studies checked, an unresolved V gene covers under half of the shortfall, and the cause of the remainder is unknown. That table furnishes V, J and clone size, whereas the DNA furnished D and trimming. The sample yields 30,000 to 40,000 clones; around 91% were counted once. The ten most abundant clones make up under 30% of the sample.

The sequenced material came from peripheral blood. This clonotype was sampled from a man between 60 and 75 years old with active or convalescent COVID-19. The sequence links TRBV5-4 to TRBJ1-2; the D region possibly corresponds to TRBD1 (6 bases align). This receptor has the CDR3 CASSLVQGHGYTF. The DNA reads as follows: TGTGCCAGCAGCTTGGTTCAGGGGCATGGCTACACCTTC.